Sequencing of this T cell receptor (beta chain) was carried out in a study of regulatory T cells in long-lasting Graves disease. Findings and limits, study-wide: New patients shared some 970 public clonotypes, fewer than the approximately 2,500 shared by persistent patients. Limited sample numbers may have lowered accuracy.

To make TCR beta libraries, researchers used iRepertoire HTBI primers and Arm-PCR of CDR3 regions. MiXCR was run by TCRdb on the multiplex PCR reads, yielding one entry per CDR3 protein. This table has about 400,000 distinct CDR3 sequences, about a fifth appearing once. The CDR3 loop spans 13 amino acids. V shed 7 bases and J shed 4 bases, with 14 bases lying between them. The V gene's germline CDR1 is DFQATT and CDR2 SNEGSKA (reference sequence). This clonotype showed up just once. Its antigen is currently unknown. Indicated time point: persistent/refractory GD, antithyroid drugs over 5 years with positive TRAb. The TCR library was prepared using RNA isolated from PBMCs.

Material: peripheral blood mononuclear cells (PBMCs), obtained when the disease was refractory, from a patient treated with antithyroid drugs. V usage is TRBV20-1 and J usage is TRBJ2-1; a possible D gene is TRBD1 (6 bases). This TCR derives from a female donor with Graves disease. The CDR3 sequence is CSGLWDTYNEQFF. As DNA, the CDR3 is TGCAGTGGACTCTGGGACACTTACAATGAGCAGTTCTTC.